This TCR beta chain was profiled in a study of T-cell reconstitution after alpha-beta-depleted transplantation in children. Using unique molecular identifiers, the investigators prepared the TCRbeta library. From the PCR reads, TCRdb called clonotypes with MiXCR, one entry per CDR3 protein. The data hold approximately 200,000 distinct CDR3 sequences, with roughly 14% observed a single time. Sample: PBMCs from the stem cell graft donor, taken from the stem cell graft. The source of this sequence is a human donor who donated a stem cell graft to a child with acute lymphoblastic leukemia.

DNA for the CDR3: TGCAGTGCTACGCGAACTAATGAAAAACTGTTTTTT. It encodes CSATRTNEKLFF. The gene calls are TRBV20-1 and TRBJ1-4; no reliable D call. Germline CDR1 is DFQATT and CDR2 is SNEGSKA (reference sequence). V lost 4 bases and J 1 base, leaving 4 bases between the germline ends. The CDR3 spans 12 residues.